Included here is one T cell receptor (beta chain) sequence, with context. Measured with immunoSEQ multiplex PCR; TCRdb has only the in-frame clones, and not every one. This table has a few hundred thousand clones, more than 70% appearing once. These data are taken from a study of blood T cell repertoires in COVID-19. Study background: The study drew acute and convalescent COVID-19 samples from the United States, Italy and Spain.

In germline, CDR1 is SNHLY, CDR2 FYNNEI. The V and J ends lost 4 bases and 7 bases respectively, with 20 bases between them. The CDR3 is made up of 17 amino acids. Living in under 30 US areas, the participants were between about 18 and 100 years of age. Self-reported history from a screening survey and questionnaire set each donor's cohort. The sequenced sample was PBMCs or T cells enriched from blood (not recorded which). This sequence joins TRBV2 and TRBJ1-6, with D possibly matching TRBD1 (5 bases). The source of this sequence is a young man with acute COVID-19. This CDR3 is CASSGVGQGKPNSPLHF. The CDR3 DNA is TGTGCCAGCAGTGGGGTCGGGCAGGGTAAACCGAATTCACCCCTCCACTTT.